This T cell receptor beta chain was observed in a study of T-cell memory formation after mild COVID-19. Whole-study context: TCR clusters mostly belonged to single donors.

This clonotype was found a few times. Its cognate antigen is unknown. The study's findings and limits: Clones contracting over day 15 to 85 were CD4/CD8 balanced, with later expanders leaning CD4+. Most CD4+ clones that shrank were in CM and EM, while CD8+ ones turned up in EMRA.

UMIs and sample barcodes were carried by the TCR alpha and TCR beta cDNA libraries that 5'RACE produced using constant-segment primers. MiXCR, run by TCRdb on the 5' RACE reads, gives a single entry per CDR3 protein. The sample holds 410,000 or so distinct CDR3 sequences, around a quarter seen once. The origin of this receptor is an adult woman who had mild COVID-19 (a few samples of this study predate the infection). Cell type and time point are not known. The sample taken for sequencing was PBMCs or a T cell subset sorted from them (not recorded which).

Here the CDR3 reads CASSPGGTIYF. The CDR3, as DNA: TGTGCCAGCAGTCCGGGGGGCACCATATATTTT. The V and J genes are TRBV12-3 or TRBV12-4 and TRBJ1-3, with D possibly TRBD1 on 5 matching bases. V was cut by 5 bases and J by 9 bases, with 8 bases left in between. This CDR3 comprises 11 residues.